One and the same sample provided the 3 T cell receptor beta chains below, sequenced in a study of blood T cell repertoires in COVID-19. Here immunoSEQ multiplex PCR was the method, and the copy in TCRdb shows in-frame clones only, minus some. The sample has 130,000 or so clones; about 87% are singletons. The specimen sequenced was peripheral blood. The origin of the receptors is a human donor with COVID-19, enrolled during active disease. The donor label of this sample is uncertain.

The chain joins TRBV5-1 to TRBJ1-3; D is perhaps TRBD1 (6 bases). V dropped 2 bases and J dropped 2 bases, with 8 bases sitting between them. Germline V CDR1 and CDR2: SGHRS, YFSETQ. The CDR3 consists of 14 residues. The DNA for the CDR3 is TGCGCCAGCAGCTTCGCAGGGGCTGGAAACACCATATATTTT. Its translation: CASSFAGAGNTIYF.

This clone was detected only once. V is TRBV4-1 and J is TRBJ2-1; TRBD2 matches 8 bases. V shed 1 base, J shed 4 bases, and the junction held 15 bases outside the gene matches. This CDR3 is 19 amino acids long. Germline V CDR1 and CDR2: MGHRA, YSYEKL. The CDR3 DNA reads TGCGCCAGCAGCCAAGTACGACTAGCCGGGACGGGAGGGTACAATGAGCAGTTCTTC. It encodes CASSQVRLAGTGGYNEQFF.

V usage is TRBV5-1 and J usage is TRBJ2-7; a possible D gene is TRBD1 (6 bases). CDR3 size: 14 residues. Germline CDR1 and CDR2: SGHRS and YFSETQ. Trimming removed 4 bases at V and 1 base at J, with 12 bases between. DNA for the CDR3: TGCGCCAGCAGCGCGGACAGTTCGTCCTACGAGCAGTACTTC. Amino acids: CASSADSSSYEQYF.